The following is a T cell receptor (beta chain) sequence with its context. Trimming took 2 bases from V and 0 from J; bases not matched to a gene: 1. Germline V CDR1 and CDR2: SGHDT, YYEEEE. CDR3 length: 14 residues. The data derive from a study of T cell changes during pregnancy in multiple sclerosis. The method was immunoSEQ multiplex PCR; TCRdb's version includes in-frame clones alone and lacks a portion of them. The sample has almost 35,000 clones; just over 90% are singletons. The receptor was derived from a female donor with multiple sclerosis, enrolled in a pregnancy study. The chain joins TRBV5-6 to TRBJ1-2; TRBD1 agrees at 7 bases. Specimen: CD8+ T cells from peripheral blood mononuclear cells, collected in the first trimester of pregnancy. In nucleotides, the CDR3 is TGTGCCAGCAGCTTTGACAGGGCTAACTATGGCTACACCTTC. It yields the protein CASSFDRANYGYTF.